The sequence of this T cell receptor beta chain was determined in a study of response to subunit inactivated influenza vaccine (dated by TCRdb to 2016 to 2019). A note on the overall study: Deep quantitative T cell receptor repertoire profiling was used in the study to track responses to a trivalent subunit inactivated influenza vaccine.

The library relied on RT-PCR. Sequencing was carried out with an Illumina HiSeq 2500. TCRdb ran its own pipeline on the public reads, namely fastp trimming at Q25 and MiXCR clone calling, and kept in-frame beta chains. Rows with a matching CDR3 protein are joined into one entry that keeps the most common DNA and genes. Counted in this sample were around 470,000 distinct CDR3 sequences; roughly 7.6% of them appeared once. The top ten clonotypes cover over 10% of the sample. The sample holds many counts of this clonotype. The target of this receptor is not known. There are no base qualities to consult, and no much larger clone falls within one base. The paper as a whole reports these results and caveats: The authors suggested that each seasonal influenza vaccination may recruit only a limited number of new T cells.

V is pared back by 5 bases and J by 0 bases, with 10 bases lying between the germline termini. The germline V gene provides CDR1 MGHRA and CDR2 YSYEKL. The cysteine opens and the phenylalanine closes a CDR3 of 15 amino acids. The CDR3 DNA has 45 bases and is translated from base 1. This receptor was identified in a man aged 45 to 70 who received an inactivated influenza vaccine. Donor details come from another sample of the same person, matched by shared clones. The specimen comprised PBMCs from blood, sampled less than 30 months after vaccination. The chain was built from TRBV4-1 and TRBJ1-4, with an unclear D gene assignment. The sequence in DNA is TGCGCCAGCAGCTACCCCGGTGCAACTAATGAAAAACTGTTTTTT. This codes for CASSYPGATNEKLFF.